Below are 8 T cell receptor beta chains sequenced from a single sample in a study of spatial heterogeneity in lung cancer. TCRdb redid the calling of the 5' RACE reads with MiXCR, one entry per CDR3 protein. The sample lists tens of thousands of distinct CDR3 sequences, approximately 7% occurring once. Time point described: sample taken at primary tumor resection. The sequenced material consisted of unsorted whole RNA from tumor, nontumor lung or frozen PBMC. Specimen: PBMCs, collected at surgery. The source is a female donor with early-stage non-small cell lung cancer.

This clonotype was picked up many times. V is TRBV29-1 and J is TRBJ2-7, with D unclear. The CDR3 covers 14 residues. Germline loops: CDR1 SQVTM, CDR2 ANQGSEA. Between the trimmed V and J ends, which lost 4 bases and 1 base, there was a span of 14 bases. The CDR3 protein is CSVVDNDFSYEQYF. The CDR3 DNA reads as TGCAGCGTTGTCGACAACGATTTTTCCTACGAGCAGTACTTC.

This clonotype was seen at least ten times. The V call is TRBV7-9, the J call TRBJ2-5, with unresolved D. This CDR3 is built from 14 residues. Looked up from germline, CDR1 is SEHNR and CDR2 is FQNEAQ (reference sequence). Trimming left V 1 base short and J 7 bases short, with 13 bases between. The CDR3: CASSLVPPPATQYF. CDR3 coding DNA: TGTGCCAGCAGCTTAGTTCCCCCCCCAGCGACCCAGTACTTC.

This clonotype has ten or more counts. The chain couples TRBV7-2 to TRBJ2-3; TRBD1 or TRBD2 may be the D gene (5 bases each). Looked up from germline, CDR1 is SGHTA and CDR2 is FQGNSA. The CDR3 has 15 residues. V lost 8 bases to trimming and J lost 2 bases, with 17 bases between them. CDR3 residues: CASRRAGIDTDTQYF. The CDR3 nucleotides are TGTGCCAGCCGCAGGGCGGGTATTGACACAGATACGCAGTATTTT.

This clonotype was counted between two and nine times. One junction end disagrees with the germline gene, perhaps due to a read error. V is TRBV28 and J is TRBJ2-2, with TRBD1 matching over 8 bases. The CDR3 sequence is 14 residues long. CDR1 MDHEN and CDR2 SYDVKM come from the germline V gene. This chain's CDR3 is CASSLEQGAGEPFF. The CDR3 bases are TGTGCCAGCAGTTTAGAGCAGGGGGCCGGGGAGCCGTTTTTT.

This clonotype was picked up a small number of times. This sequence joins TRBV20-1 and TRBJ2-5, with TRBD2 as a possible D gene (7 bases). V dropped 3 bases and J dropped 1 base, with 15 bases sitting between them. CDR1 is DFQATT, CDR2 SNEGSKA, per germline (reference sequence). The CDR3 has 15 residues. CDR3 bases: TGCAGTGCTAGTACCGGGGGGCCCCTCCAAGAGACCCAGTACTTC. Translating it yields CSASTGGPLQETQYF.

This clonotype was counted only a few times. This rearrangement joins TRBV6-5 to TRBJ2-7, with 11 bases fitting TRBD2. The germline V gene has CDR1 MNHEY and CDR2 SVGAGI. The CDR3 runs to 13 residues. The V gene end was trimmed by 7 bases and the J gene end by 5 bases; junction bases not matched to a gene: 4. In nucleotides, the CDR3 is TGTGCCAGCAATAGCGGGGGGGATCACGAGCAGTACTTC. Residues: CASNSGGDHEQYF.

This clonotype was detected many times. The genes are TRBV20-1 and TRBJ2-3; 10 bases match TRBD2. CDR1 is DFQATT, CDR2 SNEGSKA, per germline (reference sequence). After removal of 5 bases from V and 5 bases from J, the junction contained 13 bases not matched to a gene. The CDR3 is 16 residues long. The CDR3 is CSADSFTSGVGDTQYF. In DNA, the CDR3 is TGCAGTGCTGACTCCTTCACTAGCGGGGTAGGAGATACGCAGTATTTT.

In this sample, this clonotype turned up many times. V and J are TRBV7-2 and TRBJ2-7; TRBD1 matches at 7 bases. V was clipped by 2 bases and J by 8 bases; unmatched bases: 12. The CDR3 length is 15 residues. Germline V gene data show CDR1 as SGHTA and CDR2 as FQGNSA. The CDR3 region is CASSLRSRDRLKQYF. DNA of the CDR3: TGTGCCAGCAGCTTAAGAAGCAGGGACAGACTAAAGCAGTACTTC.